The present entry profiles one TCR beta chain with its context. Its specificity is not known. Germline CDR1 SQVTM, CDR2 ANQGSEA. Between the trimmed V and J ends, which lost 7 bases and 10 bases, there was a span of 23 bases. CDR3 length: 14 amino acids. This entry belongs to a study of cytomegalovirus exposure and HLA in healthy donors. Notes on the study in general: Later analysis indicated greater clonal expansion among HLA-associated TCR beta chains than among equally common other chains. TRBV6-2, TRBV6-3 and some other V segments were unresolvable in 87-base-pair reads.

Whereas donors were nominally healthy upon sampling, unrecorded immune exposures were probable. The PCR employed 60 Vbeta primers together with 13 Jbeta primers. The method was immunoSEQ multiplex PCR; TCRdb's version includes in-frame clones alone and lacks a portion of them. Here the sample spans some 150,000 clones, 65% to 85% being singletons. This clonotype was obtained from a woman aged 45-65 years in good health and CMV-seropositive. V usage is TRBV29-1 and J usage is TRBJ2-1; maybe TRBD1 (5 bases). Input material: PBMCs. This CDR3 is CSAETHWGAEEQFF. The CDR3 DNA sequence: TGCAGCGCCGAAACCCATTGGGGCGCCGAGGAGCAGTTCTTC.